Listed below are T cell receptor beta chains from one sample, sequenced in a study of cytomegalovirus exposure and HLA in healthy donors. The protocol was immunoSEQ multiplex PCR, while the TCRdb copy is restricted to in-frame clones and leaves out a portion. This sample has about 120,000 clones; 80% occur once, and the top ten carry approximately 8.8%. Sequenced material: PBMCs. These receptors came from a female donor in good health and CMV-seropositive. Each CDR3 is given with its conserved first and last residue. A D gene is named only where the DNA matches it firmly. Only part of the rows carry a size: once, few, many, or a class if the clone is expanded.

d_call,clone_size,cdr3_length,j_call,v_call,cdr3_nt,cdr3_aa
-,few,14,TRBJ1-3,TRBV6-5,TGTGCCAGCAGTCGTGGCCAAGCTGGAAACACCATATATTTT,CASSRGQAGNTIYF
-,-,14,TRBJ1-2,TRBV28,TGTGCCAGCAGTTTATTTCCTTCTAACTATGGCTACACCTTC,CASSLFPSNYGYTF
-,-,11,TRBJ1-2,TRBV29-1,TGCAGCGGGGGGGACGCGGCTGGCTACACCTTC,CSGGDAAGYTF
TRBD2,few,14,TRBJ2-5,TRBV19,TGTGCCAGTAGTATAGAACTAGCGGGCGAGACCCAGTACTTC,CASSIELAGETQYF
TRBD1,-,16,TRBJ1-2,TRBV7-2,TGTGCCAGCAGCGCTAACTCCGGGACAGGGGTGTATGGCTACACCTTC,CASSANSGTGVYGYTF
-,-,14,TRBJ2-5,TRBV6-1,TGTGCCAGCAGTGAAAGAACAGTGCAAGAGACCCAGTACTTC,CASSERTVQETQYF
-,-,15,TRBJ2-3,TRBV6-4,TGTGCCAGCAGTGAATCGGGGGCCGGGAGGGATACGCAGTATTTT,CASSESGAGRDTQYF
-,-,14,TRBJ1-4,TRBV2,TGTGCCAGCAGTCGGGACAAGGATCTAGAAAAACTGTTTTTT,CASSRDKDLEKLFF
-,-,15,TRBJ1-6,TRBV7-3,TGTGCCAGCAGCCCATTCAGCTCCTATAATTCACCCCTCCACTTT,CASSPFSSYNSPLHF
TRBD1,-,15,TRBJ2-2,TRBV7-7,TGTGCTAGCAGTCCCGGGACAGCGAACACCGGGGAGCTGTTTTTT,CASSPGTANTGELFF
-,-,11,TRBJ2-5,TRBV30,TGTGCCGTTACAGTCCAAGAGACCCAGTACTTC,CAVTVQETQYF
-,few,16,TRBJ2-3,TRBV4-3,TGCGCCAGCAGCCAAGAGGTCAGACTTAGCACAGATACGCAGTATTTT,CASSQEVRLSTDTQYF
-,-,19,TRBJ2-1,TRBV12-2,TGTGCAAGTCGCCCGTCGACTAGAGCGGGGGGTCTATCCTACAATGAGCAGTTCTTC,CASRPSTRAGGLSYNEQFF
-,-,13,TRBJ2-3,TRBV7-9,TGTGCCAGCAGGCCGGCAGGGAAGGATACGCAGTATTTT,CASRPAGKDTQYF